This TCR beta chain emerged from a study of T cell repertoires in cytomegalovirus infection. Study at large: TCR beta signatures that were public indicated CMV infection and matching HLA type. The study, taken as a whole, reports: CMV-specific HLA-C-restricted TCR beta clonotypes dominated the ex vivo response. Frequencies of public TCR beta families were cumulated, and this identified carriers of CMV plus the relevant HLA.

This CDR3 is built from 14 residues. Germline V gene data show CDR1 as DFQATT and CDR2 as SNEGSKA (reference sequence). Trimming took 4 bases from V and 4 from J; bases not matched to a gene: 6. From the reads, TCRdb called clonotypes with MiXCR, one entry per CDR3 protein. This table has hundreds of thousands of distinct CDR3 sequences, about 40% appearing once. With respect to this clonotype: As yet, its antigen is unknown.

Sequencing was carried out using PBMCs. The TCR was taken from a human donor in good health (CMV status not recorded). Some clones in this sample may be carry-over from other donors' samples. The chain has TRBV20-1 and TRBJ2-1, with 8 nucleotides matching TRBD2. The chain's CDR3 is CSAKRAGVYNEQFF. CDR3 nucleotide sequence: TGCAGTGCTAAACGAGCGGGAGTGTACAATGAGCAGTTCTTC.